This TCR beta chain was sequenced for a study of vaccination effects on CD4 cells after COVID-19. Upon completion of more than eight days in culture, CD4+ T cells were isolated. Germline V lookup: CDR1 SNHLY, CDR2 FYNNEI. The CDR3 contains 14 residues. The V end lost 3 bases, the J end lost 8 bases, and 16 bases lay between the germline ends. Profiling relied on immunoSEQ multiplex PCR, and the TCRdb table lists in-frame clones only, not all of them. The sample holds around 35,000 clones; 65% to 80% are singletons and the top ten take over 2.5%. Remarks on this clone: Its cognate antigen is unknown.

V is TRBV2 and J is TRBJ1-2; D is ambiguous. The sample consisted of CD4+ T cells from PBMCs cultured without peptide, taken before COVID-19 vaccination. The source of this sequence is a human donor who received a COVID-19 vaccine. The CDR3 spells CASSDTRTGRGYTF. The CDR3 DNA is TGTGCCAGCAGTGACACTCGGACGGGGAGGGGCTACACCTTC.